A selection of T cell receptor beta chains follows, all from one sample in a study of vaccination effects on CD4 cells after COVID-19. Clones were sequenced by immunoSEQ multiplex PCR, and TCRdb holds only the in-frame ones, with some missing. The sample lists around 25,000 clones, about four fifths occurring once. Their target antigens are unknown. Sequencing used CD4+ T cells from PBMCs cultured with HCoV-NL63 spike peptides, obtained after COVID-19 vaccination. The receptors originated from a human donor who received a COVID-19 vaccine. Some clones in this sample may be carry-over from other donors' samples. Each CDR3 is given with its conserved first and last residue. A D gene is named only where the DNA matches it firmly. The size of a clone is reported for some rows only, either as once, few or many, or as a class for expanded clones.

J	V	size	D	length	DNA	CDR3
TRBJ1-6	TRBV7-8	-	-	15	TGTGCCAGCAGCCTAACGGACAGCGTGCATTCACCCCTCCACTTT	CASSLTDSVHSPLHF
TRBJ2-1	TRBV6-5	-	-	11	TGTGCCAGCACTGTCTACAATGAGCAGTTCTTC	CASTVYNEQFF
TRBJ1-1	TRBV25-1	-	TRBD1	14	TGTGCCAGCAGTGGATACAGGGGGGACACTGAAGCTTTCTTT	CASSGYRGDTEAFF
TRBJ2-5	TRBV5-1	once	-	14	TGCGCCAGCAGCTTGGCTGGTCTCCGGGAGACCCAGTACTTC	CASSLAGLRETQYF
TRBJ1-1	TRBV11-2	-	TRBD1	17	TGTGCCAGCAGCTCATTAAACCCGGGACAGGGTGGCACTGAAGCTTTCTTT	CASSSLNPGQGGTEAFF
TRBJ1-1	TRBV2	-	-	12	TGTGCCAGCAGTGAAGCCAGGGGAGGGGCTTTCTTT	CASSEARGGAFF
TRBJ1-1	TRBV2	-	TRBD1	13	TGTGCCAGCATTAGGGACAGGAACACTGAAGCTTTCTTT	CASIRDRNTEAFF
TRBJ2-7	TRBV21-1	-	-	14	TGTGCCAGTGCCCGTTGGGGGGAATCCTACGAGCAGTACTTC	CASARWGESYEQYF
TRBJ2-1	TRBV10-3	-	-	15	TGTGCCATCAGTGAGTGGGGAAGCTCCTACAATGAGCAGTTCTTC	CAISEWGSSYNEQFF
TRBJ2-6	TRBV3-1/TRBV3-2	-	-	16	TGTGCCAGCAGCCAAGAAACAGGGCAAGGGGCCAACGTCCTGACTTTC	CASSQETGQGANVLTF
TRBJ2-3	TRBV10-3	-	-	14	TGTGCCATCAGGGCCAAGACATCTACAGATACGCAGTATTTT	CAIRAKTSTDTQYF
TRBJ2-1	TRBV18	few	-	14	TGTGCCAGCTCACCTAGGGGCTCCTACAATGAGCAGTTCTTC	CASSPRGSYNEQFF